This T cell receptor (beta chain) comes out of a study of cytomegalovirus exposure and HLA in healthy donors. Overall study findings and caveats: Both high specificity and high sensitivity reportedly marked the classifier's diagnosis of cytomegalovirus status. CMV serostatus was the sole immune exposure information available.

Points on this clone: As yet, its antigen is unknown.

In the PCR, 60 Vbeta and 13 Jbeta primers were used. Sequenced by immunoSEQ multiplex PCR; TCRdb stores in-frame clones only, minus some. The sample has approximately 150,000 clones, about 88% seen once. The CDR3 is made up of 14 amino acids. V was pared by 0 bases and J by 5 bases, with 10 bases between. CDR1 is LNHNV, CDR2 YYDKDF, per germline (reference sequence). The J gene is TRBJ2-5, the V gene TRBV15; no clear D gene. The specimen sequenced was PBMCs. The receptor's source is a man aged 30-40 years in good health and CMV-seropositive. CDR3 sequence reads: CATSRDLSSETQYF. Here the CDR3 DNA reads TGTGCCACCAGCAGAGACCTATCCTCGGAGACCCAGTACTTC. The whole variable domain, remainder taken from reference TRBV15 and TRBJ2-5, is DAMVIQNPRYQVTQFGKPVTLSCSQTLNHNVMYWYQQKSSQAPKLLFHYYDKDFNNEADTPDNFQSRRPNTSFCFLDIRSPGLGDTAMYLCATSRDLSSETQYFGPGTRLLVL.